These 22 T cell receptor beta chains were all obtained from the same sample, sequenced in a study of T cells in Graves' hyperthyroidism and ophthalmopathy. Researchers amplified the TCR beta CDR3 regions from RNA transcripts. Researchers ran a first-round RT-PCR on the TCR CDR3 using the HTBI primer set. TCRdb itself ran the multiplex PCR reads through MiXCR, one entry per CDR3 protein. The repertoire holds under 300,000 distinct CDR3 sequences, with 13% as singletons. Specimen: blood. These receptors came from a young woman with Graves' hyperthyroidism that later progressed to Graves' ophthalmopathy.

This clonotype occurred many times. The V call is TRBV12-3 or TRBV12-4, the J call TRBJ2-1; D gene uncertain. V was shortened by 1 base and J by 3 bases, with 10 bases between the two germline ends. There are 15 residues in the CDR3. DNA of the CDR3: TGTGCCAGCAGTTTAGGAAGGCCTCTCTACAATGAGCAGTTCTTC. It translates to CASSLGRPLYNEQFF.

The chain has TRBV18 and TRBJ2-2, with a possible D match to TRBD2 (6 bases). This CDR3 region has 16 residues. CDR1 and CDR2 (germline): KGHSH, LQKENI. Trimming shortened V by 1 base and J by 5 bases, and 14 bases separated the two germline ends. The CDR3 DNA reads as TGTGCCAGCTCACCACGTTTCGGGAGCCGAACCGGGGAGCTGTTTTTT. Translating gives CASSPRFGSRTGELFF. The whole variable domain, filled in from reference TRBV18 and TRBJ2-2, reads NAGVMQNPRHLVRRRGQEARLRCSPMKGHSHVYWYRQLPEEGLKFMVYLQKENIIDESGMPKERFSAEFPKEGPSILRIQQVVRGDSAAYFCASSPRFGSRTGELFFGEGSRLTVL.

This clonotype has at least ten counts. This rearrangement joins TRBV7-8 to TRBJ1-5, with D perhaps TRBD1 (5 bases). The CDR3 has 15 amino acids. CDR1 SGHVS and CDR2 FQNEAQ come from the germline V gene. V dropped 5 bases and J dropped 2 bases, with 13 bases sitting between them. CDR3 residues: CASSITGGGNQPQHF. The CDR3 nucleotides are TGTGCCAGCAGCATAACCGGGGGTGGCAATCAGCCCCAGCATTTT. The entire variable domain, with the rest obtained from reference TRBV7-8 and TRBJ1-5, is as follows: GAGVSQSPRYKVAKRGQDVALRCDPISGHVSLFWYQQALGQGPEFLTYFQNEAQLDKSGLPSDRFFAERPEGSVSTLKIQRTQQEDSAVYLCASSITGGGNQPQHFGDGTRLSIL.

Ten or more counts support this clonotype. The genes are TRBV7-2 and TRBJ2-5; TRBD1 is a possible D gene (5 bases). Trimming pared 7 bases from V and 4 bases from J, leaving 10 bases between. The germline gives CDR1 SGHTA, CDR2 FQGNSA. CDR3 length equals 12 residues. The CDR3 DNA reads as TGTGCCAGCATGGGCAGGGTAGAGACCCAGTACTTC. It encodes CASMGRVETQYF.

This clonotype came up many times. The chain joins TRBV5-8 to TRBJ2-1; 8 nucleotides match TRBD2. Trimming cost V 3 bases and J 6 bases; bases outside gene matches: 8. The V gene's germline CDR1 is SGHTS and CDR2 YDEGEE. This CDR3 contains 15 residues. The CDR3 is CASSSEREKSNEQFF. As DNA, the CDR3 is TGTGCCAGCAGCTCGGAGCGGGAGAAGAGCAATGAGCAGTTCTTC.

Details on this clonotype: A much larger clonotype is one base distant, so this may be a read error. The CDR3 does not close with the conserved phenylalanine or tryptophan, likely indicating a read error. The V gene is TRBV11-2, the J gene TRBJ2-7; D is undetermined. The V end lost 5 bases, the J end lost 7 bases, and 21 bases lay between the germline ends. The germline V gene encodes CDR1 SGHAT and CDR2 FQNNGV. This CDR3 has 15 amino acids. CDR3: CASSAADLRQFEQYL. CDR3 nucleotide sequence: TGTGCCAGCAGCGCGGCGGACCTCCGCCAATTTGAGCAGTACCTC.

This clonotype appeared many times. V usage is TRBV20-1 and J usage is TRBJ2-7; D perhaps matches TRBD2 (6 bases). Germline CDR1 DFQATT, CDR2 SNEGSKA (reference sequence). The CDR3 sequence is 17 residues long. Trimming left V 5 bases short and J 0 bases short, with 23 bases between. CDR3 coding DNA: TGCAGTGCTCCTGTTGCGCTTTACGGGACTGACTCCTACGAGCAGTACTTC. Residues: CSAPVALYGTDSYEQYF.

This sequence joins TRBV5-5 and TRBJ2-3; perhaps TRBD2 as D (5 bases). V gave up 3 bases and J gave up 4 bases, with 18 bases separating them. The germline CDR1 and CDR2 sequences are SGHKS and YYEKEE (reference sequence). This CDR3 has 16 residues. The CDR3 nucleotides are TGTGCCAGCAGCTCGGAGCCAGGTGGGAGCTCAGATACGCAGTATTTT. Protein product: CASSSEPGGSSDTQYF.

This clonotype was seen many times. CDR3 nucleotides: TGTGCCAGCAGTCTCGACCTATATGCTGAAGCTTTCTTT. It translates to CASSLDLYAEAFF. The rearrangement uses TRBV6-2 or TRBV6-3 and TRBJ1-1, with D hard to call. Between the trimmed V and J ends, which lost 5 bases and 6 bases, there was a span of 13 bases. From germline, CDR1 is MNHEY and CDR2 SVGEGT. The CDR3 covers 13 residues.

This clonotype was observed at least ten times. J is TRBJ2-5 and V is TRBV6-6, with D unclear. CDR1 is MNHNY and CDR2 is SVGAGI in the germline V gene (reference sequence). This CDR3 region has 13 residues. Trimming pared 2 bases from V and 4 bases from J, leaving 8 bases between. CDR3 in amino acids: CASSYEALETQYF. CDR3 sequence (DNA): TGTGCCAGCAGTTACGAGGCGTTAGAGACCCAGTACTTC.

This clonotype showed up just a few times. The chain recombines TRBV6-1 with TRBJ2-2, with TRBD2 matching 10 bases. The CDR3 sequence is 16 residues long. From germline, CDR1 is MNHNS and CDR2 SASEGT. V shed 6 bases, J shed 4 bases, and the junction held 8 bases outside the gene matches. The CDR3 sequence: CASRPSGLATTGELFF. As DNA, the CDR3 is TGTGCCAGCAGACCTTCGGGACTAGCGACCACCGGGGAGCTGTTTTTT.

This clonotype was recorded many times. The genes are TRBV2 and TRBJ2-7; maybe TRBD1 (6 bases). This CDR3 is built from 14 residues. V gave up 8 bases and J gave up 6 bases, with 20 bases separating them. The germline V gene encodes CDR1 SNHLY and CDR2 FYNNEI. CDR3 protein: CASRNQGYNFEQYF. CDR3 in DNA: TGTGCCAGCCGTAATCAGGGGTATAATTTCGAGCAGTACTTC.

A remark on this clonotype: The junction differs from germline at one of its ends, possibly a read error. The rearrangement uses TRBV27 and TRBJ2-1; 10 nucleotides agree with TRBD2. The CDR3 contains 15 residues. CDR1 is MNHEY, CDR2 SMNVEV, per germline (reference sequence). The CDR3 reads CACRMTSGSYNEQFF. In DNA, the CDR3 is TGTGCCTGCAGGATGACTAGCGGGTCCTACAATGAGCAGTTCTTC.

In this sample, this clonotype turned up many times. The genes are TRBV7-8 and TRBJ1-1; 7 nucleotides align to TRBD1. The CDR3 runs 17 residues. J was trimmed by 1 base and V by 1 base; bases with no gene match: 9. CDR1 is SGHVS, CDR2 FQNEAQ, per germline. This CDR3 is CASSLGKRGPPNTEAFF. The DNA of the CDR3 is TGTGCCAGCAGCTTAGGCAAAAGGGGGCCTCCGAACACTGAAGCTTTCTTT.

The chain combines TRBV6-1 with TRBJ1-1, with D perhaps TRBD1 (5 bases). Germline lookup yields CDR1 MNHNS and CDR2 SASEGT. This CDR3 is built from 19 residues. V lost 6 bases and J lost 6, with 32 bases in between. The CDR3 nucleotides read TGTGCCAGCAGGCCGGGACTATACACCGGGGACGAACCCGGGGCTGAAGCTTTCTTT. Encoded protein: CASRPGLYTGDEPGAEAFF.

This clonotype was counted many times. The chain combines TRBV18 with TRBJ1-2; TRBD1 might be the D (5 bases). Germline assignment: CDR1 KGHSH and CDR2 LQKENI. CDR3 length: 14 residues. V lost 1 base and J lost 7, with 13 bases in between. The CDR3 loop reads CASSPLRGEAGYTF. The DNA for the CDR3 is TGTGCCAGCTCACCACTCCGAGGGGAAGCTGGCTACACCTTC.

V usage is TRBV5-6 and J usage is TRBJ2-3; D is unclear. This CDR3 spans 17 amino acids. Germline assignment: CDR1 SGHDT and CDR2 YYEEEE. V was trimmed by 1 base and J by 4 bases, leaving 19 bases between them. The CDR3 loop is CASSLSGEGSWADTQYF. CDR3 DNA: TGTGCCAGCAGCTTGTCTGGGGAAGGGTCTTGGGCAGATACGCAGTATTTT.

This chain uses TRBV6-1 with TRBJ2-2; D perhaps matches TRBD2 (6 bases). Trimming took off 5 bases at V and 10 bases at J, with 11 bases between the two ends. The CDR3 spans 12 residues. The germline V gene has CDR1 MNHNS and CDR2 SASEGT. The CDR3 is CASSIAASELFF. The CDR3 DNA is TGTGCCAGCAGTATAGCGGCCTCGGAGCTGTTTTTT.

Ten or more counts support this clonotype. This chain joins TRBV20-1 and TRBJ2-1, with TRBD1 matching 7 bases. The germline CDR1 and CDR2 sequences are DFQATT and SNEGSKA (reference sequence). V lost 2 bases to trimming and J lost 4 bases; unmatched junction nucleotides: 11. The CDR3 runs 16 residues. CDR3 DNA: TGCAGTGCTAGAAACATCAGACAGGGCTTATACAATGAGCAGTTCTTC. Encoded protein: CSARNIRQGLYNEQFF.

In its sample, this clonotype was seen many times. The chain joins TRBV27 to TRBJ2-3; TRBD2 agrees at 7 bases. The CDR3 is 16 amino acids. In germline, CDR1 is MNHEY, CDR2 SMNVEV (reference sequence). Trimming removed 6 bases from V and 4 bases from J; junction bases left unmatched: 13. The CDR3: CASSPLAAVVADTQYF. CDR3 DNA: TGTGCCAGCAGCCCTCTAGCGGCGGTAGTTGCAGATACGCAGTATTTT.

In this sample, this clonotype turned up many times. The genes are TRBV9 and TRBJ2-2, with no clear D. CDR1 is SGDLS, CDR2 YYNGEE, per germline. CDR3 length equals 14 residues. Trimming took off 0 bases at V and 6 bases at J, with 9 bases between the two ends. The CDR3 sequence: CASSVEWLAGELFF. The CDR3 bases are TGTGCCAGCAGCGTAGAATGGCTAGCCGGGGAGCTGTTTTTT.

This clonotype occurred a few times. The rearrangement joins TRBV20-1 to TRBJ2-7; TRBD2 aligns across 8 bases. V was clipped by 0 bases and J by 7 bases; unmatched bases: 11. Per the germline V gene, CDR1 is DFQATT and CDR2 is SNEGSKA (reference sequence). The CDR3 consists of 15 residues. CDR3 in amino acids: CSARDASGGLWEQYF. CDR3 DNA sequence: TGCAGTGCTAGAGATGCGTCGGGAGGGCTGTGGGAGCAGTACTTC.